This entry lists 25 T cell receptor beta chains sequenced from one sample in a study of T cell repertoires in cytomegalovirus infection. TCRdb reanalysed the reads using MiXCR and keeps one entry per CDR3 protein. The sample lists tens of thousands of distinct CDR3 sequences; approximately 22% were seen once. These TCRs are of unknown antigen specificity. The sequencing sample was made of PBMCs, sequenced either directly or after in vitro stimulation (not recorded which). These receptors came from a human donor in good health (CMV status not recorded). Some clones in this sample may be carry-over from other donors' samples.

This clonotype was detected once. The CDR3 spells CATATARGEKLFF. CDR3 bases: TGTGCCACCGCGACAGCGCGAGGCGAAAAACTGTTTTTT. The rearrangement links TRBV2 to TRBJ1-4, with a weak D call TRBD1 (5 bases). CDR3 length: 13 residues. Germline V CDR1 and CDR2: SNHLY, FYNNEI. Between the trimmed V and J ends, which lost 10 bases and 8 bases, there was a span of 17 bases.

This clonotype was detected many times. This chain joins TRBV7-2 and TRBJ2-7; 7 nucleotides match TRBD1. J gave up 6 bases and V 5 bases, and 19 bases lay outside the gene matches. Looked up from germline, CDR1 is SGHTA and CDR2 is FQGNSA. This CDR3 has 17 residues. CDR3 sequence: CASSRTGIRQGPREQYF. DNA for the CDR3: TGTGCCAGCAGCCGCACCGGAATCCGACAGGGTCCTCGCGAGCAGTACTTC.

This clonotype was observed at least ten times. This chain connects TRBV4-3 to TRBJ2-2; 7 nucleotides line up with TRBD2. After removal of 7 bases from V and 3 bases from J, the junction contained 8 bases not matched to a gene. The germline gives CDR1 LGHNA, CDR2 YSLEER. This CDR3 comprises 15 residues. This CDR3 is CASKWDYRYTGELFF. In nucleotides, the CDR3 is TGCGCCAGCAAATGGGACTACCGTTACACCGGGGAGCTGTTTTTT.

V and J are TRBV5-5 and TRBJ2-1; the match to TRBD2 covers 11 bases. Germline-derived CDR1 and CDR2 are SGHKS and YYEKEE (reference sequence). The J segment lost 4 bases and the V segment lost 3 bases, leaving 6 bases of the junction unmatched. CDR3 length: 16 amino acids. The chain's CDR3 is CASSSRLAGLYNEQFF. CDR3 in DNA: TGTGCCAGCAGCTCCCGACTAGCGGGGCTGTACAATGAGCAGTTCTTC.

A few counts support this clonotype. The rearrangement joins TRBV2 to TRBJ2-1; 8 nucleotides align to TRBD1. Germline lookup yields CDR1 SNHLY and CDR2 FYNNEI. CDR3 length equals 14 residues. Trimming cost V 2 bases and J 8 bases; bases outside gene matches: 5. The CDR3 nucleotides read TGTGCCAGCAGTGAACGACAGGGGCTCGATGAGCAGTTCTTC. Protein sequence: CASSERQGLDEQFF.

The rearrangement joins TRBV12-3 or TRBV12-4 to TRBJ1-2; maybe TRBD1 (5 bases). CDR3 length: 13 amino acids. Trimming took off 6 bases at V and 3 bases at J, with 11 bases between the two ends. The CDR3 nucleotides read TGTGCCAGCAGCGTCCGGGGGGACTATGGCTACACCTTC. Protein: CASSVRGDYGYTF.

The chain has TRBV28 and TRBJ2-6; TRBD2 matches at 8 bases. The germline CDR1 and CDR2 sequences are MDHEN and SYDVKM. V gave up 9 bases and J gave up 0 bases; unmatched junction bases: 7. The CDR3 length is 16 residues. The CDR3 nucleotides read TGTGCCAGTGCCGGGACTAGTAACTCTGGGGCCAACGTCCTGACTTTC. It is translated as CASAGTSNSGANVLTF.

This sequence joins TRBV6-1 and TRBJ2-3; the match to TRBD2 covers 12 bases. The CDR3 extends over 17 amino acids. The germline gives CDR1 MNHNS, CDR2 SASEGT. Germline trimming cut 10 bases from V and 4 bases from J; bases unmatched to any gene: 15. Here the CDR3 reads CATLASGRGGPADTQYF. CDR3 bases: TGTGCCACCCTAGCTAGCGGGAGGGGGGGGCCCGCAGATACGCAGTATTTT.

This clonotype was recorded many times. The chain uses TRBV7-7 and TRBJ2-1, with D possibly matching TRBD2 (6 bases). This CDR3 spans 15 amino acids. V dropped 4 bases and J dropped 8 bases, with 18 bases sitting between them. CDR1 is SSHAT, CDR2 FNYEAQ, per germline (reference sequence). This chain's CDR3 is CASSSGAGLVDEQFF. The CDR3 nucleotides read TGTGCCAGCAGCTCAGGTGCGGGGCTGGTCGATGAGCAGTTCTTC.

CDR3 loop: CASSIQVTDTQYF. In DNA, the CDR3 is TGTGCCAGCAGCATACAGGTTACAGATACGCAGTATTTT. The rearrangement joins TRBV5-6 to TRBJ2-3, with TRBD1 as a possible D gene (5 bases). CDR1 and CDR2 from the germline V gene are SGHDT and YYEEEE. V was trimmed by 4 bases and J by 3 bases, leaving 9 bases between them. CDR3 size: 13 residues.

This clonotype has a count of ten or more. The genes are TRBV7-2 and TRBJ2-1, with 12 bases that match TRBD2. Trimming removed 5 bases from V and 6 bases from J; junction bases left unmatched: 2. Per germline, CDR1 SGHTA and CDR2 FQGNSA. The CDR3 runs 14 residues. The CDR3 reads CASSPGLAGNEQFF. The DNA for the CDR3 is TGTGCCAGCAGCCCGGGACTAGCGGGCAATGAGCAGTTCTTC.

This clonotype appeared a few times. The CDR3 here is CASSIGPMNTEAFF. The CDR3 DNA reads as TGTGCCAGTAGTATAGGGCCGATGAACACTGAAGCTTTCTTT. The chain uses TRBV19 and TRBJ1-1; D unresolved. Germline V CDR1 and CDR2: LNHDA, SQIVND (reference sequence). CDR3 length: 14 amino acids. Trimming shortened V by 1 base and J by 0 bases, and 6 bases separated the two germline ends.

The chain links TRBV11-2 to TRBJ2-3; 10 nucleotides align to TRBD2. Germline assignment: CDR1 SGHAT and CDR2 FQNNGV. The CDR3 loop spans 15 amino acids. The junction had 6 bases not matched to a gene; V was cut back by 9 bases and J by 0 bases. The CDR3 coding sequence is TGTGCCAGTTTTCGGACTAGCGGTAGCACAGATACGCAGTATTTT. Encoded protein: CASFRTSGSTDTQYF. The full variable domain, its missing parts supplied by reference TRBV11-2 and TRBJ2-3, is EAGVAQSPRYKIIEKRQSVAFWCNPISGHATLYWYQQILGQGPKLLIQFQNNGVVDDSQLPKDRFSAERLKGVDSTLKIQPAKLEDSAVYLCASFRTSGSTDTQYFGPGTRLTVL.

This clonotype came up a few times. CDR3 region: CASSLSLTGGYNEQFF. The CDR3 DNA follows: TGTGCCAGCAGCTTATCCTTAACGGGAGGGTACAATGAGCAGTTCTTC. The chain recombines TRBV7-9 with TRBJ2-1; 8 bases are shared with TRBD2. The V segment lost 2 bases and the J segment 4 bases; nucleotides outside the gene matches: 7. CDR3 length: 16 residues. Germline V gene data show CDR1 as SEHNR and CDR2 as FQNEAQ (reference sequence).

The table lists this clonotype with a few counts. The J gene is TRBJ2-5, the V gene TRBV28, with TRBD2 matching 7 bases. V lost 6 bases, J lost 4 bases, and 5 bases stayed unmatched. CDR3 size: 13 residues. Germline CDR1 is MDHEN and CDR2 is SYDVKM. Written as DNA, the CDR3 is TGTGCCAGCAGGCCGGGGGGAGGAGAGACCCAGTACTTC. It translates to CASRPGGGETQYF.

J is TRBJ2-7 and V is TRBV7-9; 13 nucleotides line up with TRBD2. CDR3 length equals 16 residues. Germline V gene sequence: CDR1 SEHNR, CDR2 FQNEAQ (reference sequence). J was trimmed by 7 bases and V by 5 bases; bases with no gene match: 11. CDR3: CASSTRGTSGNSEQYF. The CDR3 region has the DNA TGTGCCAGCAGCACCCGTGGGACTAGCGGGAACTCGGAGCAGTACTTC.

This clonotype was counted between two and nine times. The rearrangement links TRBV27 to TRBJ2-1; 9 bases are a match to TRBD2. The CDR3 extends over 15 amino acids. The V and J ends lost 1 base and 6 bases, in that order; junction bases with no gene match: 4. The V gene's germline CDR1 is MNHEY and CDR2 SMNVEV (reference sequence). The CDR3 DNA is TGTGCCAGCAGTTTATGGGGCGGGAGGGGCAATGAGCAGTTCTTC. Translation gives CASSLWGGRGNEQFF.

The chain links TRBV4-1 to TRBJ2-3; D gene ambiguous. The V and J ends lost 0 bases and 8 bases respectively, with 9 bases between them. CDR3 length equals 13 residues. Germline loops: CDR1 MGHRA, CDR2 YSYEKL. The CDR3 nucleotides are TGCGCCAGCAGCCAAGAGTATAAGGCTACGCAGTATTTT. Encoded protein: CASSQEYKATQYF.

This clonotype was seen at least ten times. The chain employs TRBV7-2 and TRBJ2-1; 10 bases are a match to TRBD2. In germline, CDR1 is SGHTA, CDR2 FQGNSA. This CDR3 region has 15 residues. Trimming cost V 2 bases and J 6 bases; bases outside gene matches: 4. The CDR3 DNA follows: TGTGCCAGCAGCTTACTAGCGGGAGTCACCAATGAGCAGTTCTTC. As protein: CASSLLAGVTNEQFF.

In its sample, this clonotype was seen many times. The gene calls are TRBV12-3 or TRBV12-4 and TRBJ2-3; D call uncertain. Deletions cut 6 bases from V and 3 bases from J, with 10 bases between. The CDR3 covers 13 residues. CDR3 nucleotides: TGTGCCAGCAGCCAGGACCGTACAGATACGCAGTATTTT. This translates into CASSQDRTDTQYF.

The chain carries TRBV12-3 or TRBV12-4 and TRBJ2-5; TRBD2 matches 7 bases. The CDR3 consists of 14 residues. J gave up 5 bases and V 5 bases, and 8 bases lay outside the gene matches. The CDR3 bases are TGTGCCAGCAGTGAAGCGGGACCGGCTGAGACCCAGTACTTC. This codes for CASSEAGPAETQYF.

The gene calls are TRBV6-4 and TRBJ2-1; maybe TRBD2 (6 bases). Germline CDR1 reads MRHNA; CDR2 reads SNTAGT. V lost 0 bases, J lost 7 bases, and 7 bases lay in between. CDR3 size: 13 residues. CDR3 coding DNA: TGTGCCAGCAGTGACTCGGGGGGAAATGAGCAGTTCTTC. This translates into CASSDSGGNEQFF.

This clonotype has only a few counts. The chain uses TRBV4-1 and TRBJ2-1; D is possibly TRBD2 (5 bases). The V end was cut by 3 bases, the J end by 5 bases, with 17 bases between. The CDR3 spans 16 residues. Germline V lookup: CDR1 MGHRA, CDR2 YSYEKL. Here the CDR3 DNA reads TGCGCCAGCAGCCAGCCCCTACGGCTAGCCCACAATGAGCAGTTCTTC. Its protein product is CASSQPLRLAHNEQFF.

The chain links TRBV3-1 to TRBJ1-2; D not resolved. V was trimmed by 1 base and J by 8 bases, leaving 5 bases between them. Germline V gene sequence: CDR1 LGHDT, CDR2 YNNKEL (reference sequence). The CDR3 totals 11 residues. The CDR3 loop is CASSQGLGYTF. The CDR3 coding sequence is TGTGCCAGCAGCCAAGGTCTGGGCTACACCTTC.

This clonotype has a count of ten or more. CDR3 loop: CASSLGHSGRADTQYF. In DNA form, the CDR3 reads TGTGCCAGCAGCTTAGGCCATAGCGGGAGGGCAGATACGCAGTATTTT. The rearrangement uses TRBV7-9 and TRBJ2-3; 11 positions match TRBD2. The CDR3 loop spans 16 amino acids. The ends lost 1 base at V and 4 bases at J; junction bases unmatched: 4. Per germline, CDR1 SEHNR and CDR2 FQNEAQ (reference sequence).